At least ten counts were recorded for the clone carrying this TCR beta chain. This record comes from a study of PD-L1 blockade in urothelial cancer. PCRs each included synthetic TCR analog templates spiked in. Libraries were prepared by immunoSEQ multiplex PCR; TCRdb keeps only in-frame clonotypes and omits some of them. The sample gives 70,000 or so clones, 84% of which show up once; 4.7% is in the top ten. V shed 4 bases, J shed 0 bases, and the junction held 14 bases outside the gene matches. CDR3 size: 19 residues. Per germline, CDR1 MGHRA and CDR2 YSYEKL. The sequence was collected from a man in his 70s with urothelial cancer. The V call is TRBV4-1, the J call TRBJ1-3, with 8 bases aligning to TRBD1. This sample comprised PBMCs, obtained around atezolizumab (anti-PD-L1) treatment. CDR3 DNA sequence: TGCGCCAGCAGCCGTCCGGGACAGGTGCCCTCTCTCTCTGGAAACACCATATATTTT. This encodes CASSRPGQVPSLSGNTIYF.